The source of this TCR beta chain is a study of blood T cells in healthy people across ages. General observations from the study: Age brought a roughly linear fall in TCR beta diversity measured per million T cells.

The CDR3 is 14 residues long. V was cut by 3 bases and J by 0 bases, with 9 bases left in between. In each sample, at least 7 million PBMCs were isolated. This clonotype was seen a handful of times. Its cognate antigen is unknown. Primers used in a second PCR of roughly 6 to 12 cycles were a sample-barcoded 5' primer and a J-beta primer mix. The template-switch adaptor was a 5' adaptor with 12 random nucleotides. It tagged each cDNA molecule. TCRdb re-analysed the 5' RACE reads in MiXCR, keeping a single row per CDR3 protein. The sample records 540,000 or so distinct CDR3 sequences, under 30% being singletons. The sample also formed part of further work on T cells of mothers and their children. That paper notes: No clones detected were persistent microchimeric T cell clones.

The sequence derives from a boy aged 5 to 17 in good health. Source material: blood. The V call is TRBV12-3 or TRBV12-4, the J call TRBJ2-7, with D uncertain. CDR3 region: CASSLQAFSYEQYF. The CDR3 DNA reads TGTGCCAGCAGTTTGCAGGCTTTCTCCTACGAGCAGTACTTC.